This is a list of T cell receptor beta chains from one sample in a study of shared T cell receptors in the human thymus. Sequencing was performed with immunoSEQ multiplex PCR; in TCRdb, only in-frame clones are kept and a portion is missing. The table records about 660,000 clones, approximately 89% of them present only once. These records were also assigned to another study, of human thymus T cells.

Sequences were obtained from thymocytes. These receptors were taken from a boy less than two years old with a congenital heart defect. CDR3s include the opening cysteine and the closing phenylalanine or tryptophan. Each record gives: D gene, J gene, clone size, V gene, CDR3 protein. The D gene is left open where the match is weak. Some rows have no size entry. The others give once, few or many, or a class for an expanded clone.

D gene: NA
J gene: TRBJ2-7
clone size: NA
V gene: TRBV6-5
CDR3 protein: CASSYSGQTGWEQYF

D gene: NA
J gene: TRBJ2-1
clone size: NA
V gene: TRBV4-3
CDR3 protein: CASSQTDSYEQFF

D gene: NA
J gene: TRBJ2-7
clone size: once
V gene: TRBV5-1
CDR3 protein: CASSLVSGGRYEQYF

D gene: NA
J gene: TRBJ2-7
clone size: NA
V gene: TRBV5-1
CDR3 protein: CASSLAFPNDLRYEQYF

D gene: TRBD2
J gene: TRBJ2-5
clone size: NA
V gene: TRBV7-2
CDR3 protein: CASSLIPGLAKETQYF

D gene: TRBD1
J gene: TRBJ1-5
clone size: NA
V gene: TRBV27
CDR3 protein: CASRLTGTGLVDSNQPQHF

D gene: NA
J gene: TRBJ1-5
clone size: NA
V gene: TRBV6-4
CDR3 protein: CASSDAGQLDQPQHF

D gene: TRBD1
J gene: TRBJ2-2
clone size: NA
V gene: TRBV2
CDR3 protein: CASSLQGANTGELFF

D gene: TRBD1
J gene: TRBJ2-7
clone size: NA
V gene: TRBV7-6
CDR3 protein: CASSERRDSYEQYF

D gene: TRBD1
J gene: TRBJ1-2
clone size: NA
V gene: TRBV5-6
CDR3 protein: CASSRTGDGYTF

D gene: TRBD2
J gene: TRBJ2-1
clone size: NA
V gene: TRBV6-5
CDR3 protein: CASSYSVGGVHNEQFF

D gene: NA
J gene: TRBJ2-7
clone size: NA
V gene: TRBV5-6
CDR3 protein: CASSLVGSRDYEQYF

D gene: NA
J gene: TRBJ1-6
clone size: NA
V gene: TRBV4-2
CDR3 protein: CASSHRPGDKRSSPLHF

D gene: TRBD2
J gene: NA
clone size: NA
V gene: TRBV27
CDR3 protein: CASSHRLAGASGSDEQYF

D gene: TRBD1
J gene: TRBJ1-2
clone size: NA
V gene: TRBV7-8
CDR3 protein: CASSPRQGTNYGYTF

D gene: TRBD1
J gene: TRBJ1-1
clone size: few
V gene: TRBV28
CDR3 protein: CASSPSVGQGLYTEAFF

D gene: TRBD1
J gene: TRBJ2-1
clone size: few
V gene: TRBV6-1
CDR3 protein: CASTRGQGAGNEQFF

D gene: NA
J gene: TRBJ2-6
clone size: NA
V gene: TRBV27
CDR3 protein: CASSLWQGPGANVLTF

D gene: TRBD1
J gene: TRBJ1-5
clone size: NA
V gene: TRBV6-1
CDR3 protein: CASNLTGWHQPQHF

D gene: NA
J gene: TRBJ2-7
clone size: NA
V gene: TRBV4-1
CDR3 protein: CASSQVGAGNYEQYF

D gene: NA
J gene: TRBJ1-6
clone size: NA
V gene: TRBV25-1
CDR3 protein: CASRSGGNSPLHF